This TCR beta chain was observed in a study of cytomegalovirus exposure and HLA in healthy donors. Study-level information: HLA-typed donors were the source of around 85 million unique TCRs held in an early data release.

This CDR3 spans 15 amino acids. The germline V gene encodes CDR1 SEHNR and CDR2 FQNEAQ (reference sequence). V was clipped by 1 base and J by 10 bases; unmatched bases: 9. Whole-study results and caveats: An analysis that was carried out later associated 15,000 to 20,000 TCR beta sequences with HLA alleles at 0.05 false discovery rate. Usually a TCR sequence was rare, but some public TCRs were found in many donors.

Researchers ran the PCR with 60 Vbeta and 13 Jbeta primers. Produced via immunoSEQ multiplex PCR; TCRdb's table is partial and in-frame only. This repertoire shows nearly 300,000 clones, 70% to 90% found once; its top ten account for roughly 4%. A few counts support this clone. The antigen remains undetermined. This receptor was taken from a man in his forties in good health and CMV-seropositive. Sequences were obtained from PBMCs. This rearrangement joins TRBV7-9 to TRBJ2-1; the match to TRBD1 covers 8 bases. CDR3 bases: TGTGCCAGCAGCTTAGGGGGACAGGTCTCAGAAGAGCAGTTCTTC. It codes for CASSLGGQVSEEQFF.